Listed below are T cell receptor beta chains from one sample, sequenced in a study of early T cells in non-severe SARS-CoV-2 infection. One entry per CDR3 protein results from TCRdb running MiXCR on the 5' RACE reads. The sample lists around 44,000 distinct CDR3 sequences, 7% to 8% occurring once. Sequencing used whole blood. The receptors were gathered from an adult who was a healthcare worker with PCR-confirmed SARS-CoV-2 infection or an uninfected control (not recorded which). Each CDR3 is given with its conserved first and last residue. The D gene is left open where the match is weak. Size is omitted from some rows. Given values are once, few, many or a class for expanded clones.

d_gene: TRBD1
j_gene: TRBJ2-7
abundance: -
v_gene: TRBV29-1
CDR3nt: TGCAGCGTTGAAGTGACAGGGGGCTCCTACGAGCAGTACTTC
CDR3aa: CSVEVTGGSYEQYF

d_gene: TRBD1
j_gene: TRBJ2-7
abundance: many
v_gene: TRBV20-1
CDR3nt: TGCAGTGCAGAGACAGGGAACGAGCAGTACTTC
CDR3aa: CSAETGNEQYF

d_gene: -
j_gene: TRBJ2-1
abundance: many
v_gene: TRBV6-2/TRBV6-3
CDR3nt: TGTGCCAGCAGTTATAAAGGGACGGACAATGAGCAGTTCTTC
CDR3aa: CASSYKGTDNEQFF

d_gene: -
j_gene: TRBJ1-1
abundance: many
v_gene: TRBV28
CDR3nt: TGTGCCAGCAGTTTCCCAGCCGTTGGGGACACTGAAGCTTTCTTT
CDR3aa: CASSFPAVGDTEAFF

d_gene: TRBD1
j_gene: TRBJ2-5
abundance: few
v_gene: TRBV20-1
CDR3nt: TGCAGGCAGGGACAGGCCAAAGAGACCCAGTACTTC
CDR3aa: CRQGQAKETQYF

d_gene: -
j_gene: TRBJ1-2
abundance: few
v_gene: TRBV30
CDR3nt: TGTGCCTGGGCTAACCGGGGGACCAACTATGGCTACACCTTC
CDR3aa: CAWANRGTNYGYTF

d_gene: -
j_gene: TRBJ1-1
abundance: few
v_gene: TRBV20-1
CDR3nt: TGCAGTGCTAGTCGGAGGGGGAACACTGAAGCTTTCTTT
CDR3aa: CSASRRGNTEAFF

d_gene: -
j_gene: TRBJ1-3
abundance: many
v_gene: TRBV12-3/TRBV12-4
CDR3nt: TGTGCCAGCAGTTGGAGGAGGTTCGCGGGAAACACCATATATTTT
CDR3aa: CASSWRRFAGNTIYF

d_gene: TRBD2
j_gene: TRBJ2-1
abundance: few
v_gene: TRBV7-6
CDR3nt: TGTGCCAGCAGCCCTCCGGGACTACCCCTCTACAATGAGCAGTTCTTC
CDR3aa: CASSPPGLPLYNEQFF

d_gene: -
j_gene: TRBJ2-1
abundance: -
v_gene: TRBV12-3/TRBV12-4
CDR3nt: TGTGCCAGCAGTTTAGCCCTGGGCAGGGAGCAGTTCTTC
CDR3aa: CASSLALGREQFF

d_gene: -
j_gene: TRBJ1-5
abundance: many
v_gene: TRBV11-2
CDR3nt: TGTGCCAGCAGCTTAGGGCGGCATAGCAATCAGCCCCAGCATTTT
CDR3aa: CASSLGRHSNQPQHF

d_gene: -
j_gene: TRBJ1-4
abundance: -
v_gene: TRBV7-6
CDR3nt: TGTGCCAGCAGCTTAGTCAGCCGAGGTGAAAAACTGTTTTTT
CDR3aa: CASSLVSRGEKLFF

d_gene: TRBD1
j_gene: TRBJ1-3
abundance: -
v_gene: TRBV28
CDR3nt: TGTGCCAGCAGTCCCACGGGACAGTCCTCTGGAAACACCATATATTTT
CDR3aa: CASSPTGQSSGNTIYF

d_gene: TRBD1
j_gene: TRBJ2-2
abundance: few
v_gene: TRBV4-1
CDR3nt: TGCGCCAGCAGCCGAAAGGCAGGGGGCTCTTTTGACACCGGGGAGCTGTTTTTT
CDR3aa: CASSRKAGGSFDTGELFF

d_gene: TRBD1
j_gene: TRBJ2-3
abundance: -
v_gene: TRBV11-2
CDR3nt: TGTGCCAGCAGCTTGGGGACAGTAACTAGCACAGATACGCAGTATTTT
CDR3aa: CASSLGTVTSTDTQYF

d_gene: TRBD2
j_gene: TRBJ2-2
abundance: many
v_gene: TRBV7-3
CDR3nt: TGTGCCAGCATCAAGAGATCGACTAGCGGGGGCCGTAACACCGGGGAGCTGTTTTTT
CDR3aa: CASIKRSTSGGRNTGELFF

d_gene: -
j_gene: TRBJ2-3
abundance: -
v_gene: TRBV25-1
CDR3nt: TGTGCCAGCAGTCTGGGGCTCGGGGATACGCAGTATTTT
CDR3aa: CASSLGLGDTQYF

d_gene: TRBD1
j_gene: TRBJ1-5
abundance: -
v_gene: TRBV3-1
CDR3nt: TGTGCCAGCAGCGCGGGGGGACAGAACAATCAGCCCCAGCATTTT
CDR3aa: CASSAGGQNNQPQHF

d_gene: TRBD1
j_gene: TRBJ2-7
abundance: many
v_gene: TRBV27
CDR3nt: TGTGCCAGCAGCGACAGGGGTCCCTACGAGCAGTACTTC
CDR3aa: CASSDRGPYEQYF

d_gene: -
j_gene: TRBJ1-3
abundance: few
v_gene: TRBV11-3
CDR3nt: TGTGCCAGCAGCTTATCGGGCGACGGAAACACCATATATTTT
CDR3aa: CASSLSGDGNTIYF